These 27 T cell receptor beta chains came from one sample sequenced in a study of T cell repertoires in cytomegalovirus infection. Which antigens these TCRs recognize remains unknown. TCRdb re-analysed the reads in MiXCR, keeping a single row per CDR3 protein. The data contain tens of thousands of distinct CDR3 sequences, under 25% of them singletons. Sequencing input: PBMCs, sequenced either directly or after in vitro stimulation (not recorded which). The receptor source for this set is a human donor in good health (CMV status not recorded). Some clones in this sample may be carry-over from other donors' samples.

This clonotype was recorded only once. This rearrangement joins TRBV9 to TRBJ2-1; D may be TRBD1 or TRBD2 (5 bases each). Germline V CDR1 and CDR2: SGDLS, YYNGEE. The ends were cut back, 0 bases at V and 1 base at J, with 14 bases in the middle. The CDR3 is 17 amino acids. CDR3 protein: CASSVARDGPSYNEQFF. Written as DNA, the CDR3 is TGTGCCAGCAGCGTAGCCCGGGACGGACCTTCCTACAATGAGCAGTTCTTC.

This clonotype has a handful of counts. The gene calls are TRBV2 and TRBJ2-7, with 10 bases lining up with TRBD1. From germline, CDR1 is SNHLY and CDR2 FYNNEI. The J segment lost 4 bases and the V segment lost 4 bases, leaving 4 bases of the junction unmatched. This CDR3 has 14 amino acids. The CDR3 sequence is CASSADRGIYEQYV. The CDR3 region has the DNA TGTGCCAGCAGTGCGGACAGGGGGATTTACGAGCAGTACGTC.

The chain carries TRBV29-1 and TRBJ1-3, with D tentatively TRBD1 (5 bases). The germline V and J ends were trimmed by 3 bases and 4 bases, with 13 bases remaining between them. The CDR3 extends over 14 amino acids. Germline CDR1 reads SQVTM; CDR2 reads ANQGSEA. The CDR3 coding sequence is TGCAGCGTTGATGGCAGGACATCGGGAAACACCATATATTTT. Its protein is CSVDGRTSGNTIYF.

This clonotype was counted a few times. The chain links TRBV6-5 to TRBJ1-6; D not resolved. CDR1 MNHEY and CDR2 SVGAGI come from the germline V gene. There are 13 residues in the CDR3. V was shortened by 6 bases and J by 5 bases, with 8 bases between the two germline ends. The CDR3 bases are TGTGCCAGCAGGACTGGGGATAATTCACCCCTCCACTTT. Residues: CASRTGDNSPLHF.

This rearrangement joins TRBV4-1 to TRBJ2-1; D not resolved. V lost 0 bases to trimming and J lost 0 bases, with 15 bases between them. The CDR3 is 18 residues long. Germline CDR1 reads MGHRA; CDR2 reads YSYEKL. The CDR3 protein is CASSQERQVSSSYNEQFF. The DNA of the CDR3 is TGCGCCAGCAGCCAAGAACGGCAGGTATCTAGCTCCTACAATGAGCAGTTCTTC.

This clonotype was recorded at least ten times. V gene TRBV7-2 combines with J gene TRBJ1-2; D not certain. The V end lost 1 base, the J end lost 4 bases, and 7 bases lay between the germline ends. From germline, CDR1 is SGHTA and CDR2 FQGNSA. The CDR3 runs to 13 residues. The CDR3 region has the DNA TGTGCCAGCAGCTTAGTGTCTGGCTATGGCTACACCTTC. Protein sequence: CASSLVSGYGYTF.

The chain recombines TRBV2 with TRBJ2-5; D remains unclear. V gave up 2 bases and J gave up 5 bases, with 12 bases separating them. Germline V gene lookup returns CDR1 SNHLY and CDR2 FYNNEI. There are 14 residues in the CDR3. CDR3 loop: CASSEKTMGETQYF. The CDR3 DNA reads as TGTGCCAGCAGTGAAAAAACTATGGGGGAGACCCAGTACTTC.

This clonotype appeared a few times. V gene TRBV6-2 or TRBV6-3 combines with J gene TRBJ1-1; D is perhaps TRBD1 (6 bases). CDR1 is MNHEY, CDR2 SVGEGT, per germline. CDR3 length: 15 residues. V was pared by 4 bases and J by 0 bases, with 12 bases between. In DNA, the CDR3 is TGTGCCAGCAGTTTCAGGGGCCTCATGAACACTGAAGCTTTCTTT. Amino acid sequence: CASSFRGLMNTEAFF.

The V call is TRBV19, the J call TRBJ1-1, with 7 bases identical to TRBD1. The CDR3 length is 13 residues. Germline V gene lookup returns CDR1 LNHDA and CDR2 SQIVND (reference sequence). V was pared by 9 bases and J by 7 bases, with 11 bases of the junction left unmatched. The CDR3 protein is CASTWGRDSEAFF. In nucleotides, the CDR3 is TGTGCCAGCACATGGGGGAGGGACAGTGAAGCTTTCTTT. The full variable domain, with the rest looked up from reference TRBV19 and TRBJ1-1, is DGGITQSPKYLFRKEGQNVTLSCEQNLNHDAMYWYRQDPGQGLRLIYYSQIVNDFQKGDIAEGYSVSREKKESFPLTVTSAQKNPTAFYLCASTWGRDSEAFFGQGTRLTVV.

This chain connects TRBV20-1 to TRBJ2-5; no clear D gene. CDR1 and CDR2 (germline): DFQATT, SNEGSKA (reference sequence). This CDR3 is 10 amino acids long. Trimming cost V 4 bases and J 7 bases, with 7 bases left between them. The CDR3 is CSAIVGTQYF. The CDR3 DNA reads TGCAGTGCTATAGTGGGGACCCAGTACTTC.

The J gene is TRBJ1-5, the V gene TRBV3-1, with 7 positions matching TRBD1. CDR1 LGHDT and CDR2 YNNKEL come from the germline V gene (reference sequence). The CDR3 extends over 17 amino acids. Losses at the gene ends were 4 bases for V and 1 base for J; bases not matched to a gene: 10. The CDR3 bases are TGTGCCAGCAGCCCGACGACAGGGCGGAGAAGCAATCAGCCCCAGCATTTT. Its translation is CASSPTTGRRSNQPQHF.

V is TRBV13 and J is TRBJ1-1, with 7 bases that match TRBD1. Germline assignment: CDR1 PRHDT and CDR2 FYEKMQ (reference sequence). The CDR3 spans 12 residues. Unmatched junction bases numbered 4, after V lost 5 bases and J lost 7 bases. CDR3 amino acids: CASSRRQGEAFF. The CDR3 DNA reads as TGTGCCAGCAGCCGCCGACAGGGTGAAGCTTTCTTT.

The chain links TRBV6-1 to TRBJ2-7; D ambiguous. Germline CDR1 and CDR2: MNHNS and SASEGT. The CDR3 consists of 12 residues. V was shortened by 0 bases and J by 4 bases, with 4 bases between the two germline ends. The CDR3 is CASSEAWYEQYF. CDR3 DNA sequence: TGTGCCAGCAGTGAAGCTTGGTACGAGCAGTACTTC.

This clonotype was detected a few times. The chain's CDR3 is CASSLYRDGIVSGANVLTF. The CDR3 DNA sequence: TGTGCCAGCAGCTTATACAGGGACGGGATAGTGAGTGGGGCCAACGTCCTGACTTTC. V is TRBV7-9 and J is TRBJ2-6; a possible D gene is TRBD1 (6 bases). The germline gives CDR1 SEHNR, CDR2 FQNEAQ (reference sequence). The CDR3 covers 19 residues. V gave up 2 bases and J gave up 3 bases, with 20 bases separating them. The full variable domain, with the rest looked up from reference TRBV7-9 and TRBJ2-6, is DTGVSQNPRHKITKRGQNVTFRCDPISEHNRLYWYRQTLGQGPEFLTYFQNEAQLEKSRLLSDRFSAERPKGSFSTLEIQRTEQGDSAMYLCASSLYRDGIVSGANVLTFGAGSRLTVL.

The V and J genes are TRBV10-3 and TRBJ1-5; TRBD1 aligns across 8 bases. V lost 0 bases and J lost 7; bases outside the gene matches: 5. CDR3 length: 15 amino acids. Germline CDR1 is ENHRY and CDR2 is SYGVKD. The CDR3 reads CAISESRTGRQPQHF. CDR3 nucleotide sequence: TGTGCCATCAGTGAGTCCAGGACAGGGCGACAGCCCCAGCATTTT.

This chain joins TRBV27 and TRBJ2-7; 8 bases line up with TRBD2. The CDR3 spans 15 residues. Germline V gives CDR1 MNHEY, CDR2 SMNVEV (reference sequence). V dropped 6 bases and J dropped 6; count of bases not matched to a gene: 13. CDR3 nucleotide sequence: TGTGCCAGCAGGCCCACCGTGAAGCGGGAGTTCGAGCAGTACTTC. Translated: CASRPTVKREFEQYF.

V is TRBV6-1 and J is TRBJ1-1, with D perhaps TRBD1 (6 bases). The CDR3 sequence is 14 residues long. V lost 7 bases and J lost 5, with 17 bases in between. CDR1 and CDR2 from the germline V gene are MNHNS and SASEGT. In DNA, the CDR3 is TGTGCCAGCACCCAAGGGGGAGTACGAACTGAAGCTTTCTTT. Protein product: CASTQGGVRTEAFF.

This clonotype was observed once. The chain recombines TRBV19 with TRBJ2-3, with 7 positions matching TRBD1. The CDR3 has 15 amino acids. The V gene end was trimmed by 6 bases and the J gene end by 0 bases; junction bases not matched to a gene: 6. In germline, CDR1 is LNHDA, CDR2 SQIVND (reference sequence). The CDR3 DNA reads as TGTGCCAGTAGCCGAATGACAGGGAGCACAGATACGCAGTATTTT. Translation gives CASSRMTGSTDTQYF.

This clonotype has at least ten counts. V and J are TRBV18 and TRBJ2-1; possible D gene TRBD2, 6 bases. The V end was cut by 6 bases, the J end by 6 bases, with 21 bases between. Germline loops: CDR1 KGHSH, CDR2 LQKENI. CDR3 length: 16 residues. This chain's CDR3 is CASSSTGTGRLNEQFF. The DNA for the CDR3 is TGTGCCAGCTCTTCCACCGGGACTGGTCGCCTCAATGAGCAGTTCTTC.

A few counts support this clonotype. The V call is TRBV30, the J call TRBJ2-3; D is perhaps TRBD1 (6 bases). The V and J ends lost 2 bases and 0 bases respectively, with 6 bases between them. CDR1 is GTSNPN, CDR2 SVGIG, per germline (reference sequence). This CDR3 is 13 amino acids long. The DNA of the CDR3 is TGTGCCTGGAGTACAGGGAGCACAGATACGCAGTATTTT. It yields the protein CAWSTGSTDTQYF.

This clonotype was seen only a few times. This chain joins TRBV6-5 and TRBJ2-1; maybe TRBD2 (7 bases). Trimming pared 6 bases from V and 7 bases from J, leaving 22 bases between. The CDR3 is made up of 16 amino acids. Germline V gene data show CDR1 as MNHEY and CDR2 as SVGAGI. In DNA, the CDR3 is TGTGCCAGCAGACCCCTGGGGGGGGCTACTTTAAATGAGCAGTTCTTC. Its translation is CASRPLGGATLNEQFF.

The chain employs TRBV5-8 and TRBJ1-2; D is undetermined. The germline V gene encodes CDR1 SGHTS and CDR2 YDEGEE. Trimming took off 1 base at V and 4 bases at J, with 14 bases between the two ends. The CDR3 covers 15 residues. As DNA, the CDR3 is TGTGCCAGCAGCTTGTACACACTCACCCTCTATGGCTACACCTTC. This gives the protein CASSLYTLTLYGYTF.

The chain employs TRBV7-8 and TRBJ2-1; D may be TRBD2 (6 bases). Germline CDR1 SGHVS, CDR2 FQNEAQ. The CDR3 extends over 14 amino acids. Trimming stripped 4 bases from V and 7 bases from J, with 14 bases between. The chain's CDR3 is CASSSRLVFNEQFF. The CDR3, as DNA: TGTGCCAGCAGCTCCAGACTAGTATTTAATGAGCAGTTCTTC.

A few counts support this clonotype. This rearrangement joins TRBV11-2 to TRBJ2-2; 9 bases line up with TRBD1. V lost 5 bases and J lost 6; bases outside the gene matches: 4. Per germline, CDR1 SGHAT and CDR2 FQNNGV. The CDR3 loop spans 14 amino acids. The CDR3 nucleotides read TGTGCCAGCAGCCCTAGACAGGGGGCCGGGGAGCTGTTTTTT. Translated: CASSPRQGAGELFF.

This clonotype was counted between two and nine times. J is TRBJ2-3 and V is TRBV19; 11 bases are shared with TRBD2. Trimming took 7 bases from V and 5 from J; bases not matched to a gene: 17. In germline, CDR1 is LNHDA, CDR2 SQIVND (reference sequence). CDR3 length: 18 amino acids. CDR3 loop: CASKGWNVGSGRGDTQYF. Written as DNA, the CDR3 is TGTGCCAGTAAAGGTTGGAACGTTGGTAGCGGGAGGGGAGATACGCAGTATTTT.

This clonotype has only a few counts. V is TRBV24-1 and J is TRBJ2-7; 9 bases agree with TRBD1. Germline V lookup: CDR1 KGHDR, CDR2 SFDVKD. The CDR3 has 15 residues. V trimming: 1 base; J trimming: 5 bases; junction bases outside the gene matches: 5. CDR3 residues: CATSDFGTGTDEQYF. The CDR3 nucleotides are TGTGCCACCAGTGATTTCGGGACAGGGACGGACGAGCAGTACTTC.

This clonotype has more than one count but fewer than ten. The chain employs TRBV5-8 and TRBJ2-7; TRBD2 aligns across 7 bases. Germline V gives CDR1 SGHTS, CDR2 YDEGEE. V was pared by 4 bases and J by 5 bases, with 21 bases of the junction left unmatched. This CDR3 is built from 18 residues. The CDR3 loop is CASSRGVGGEITSHEQYF. In DNA form, the CDR3 reads TGTGCCAGCAGCCGGGGGGTCGGAGGGGAGATAACGAGCCACGAGCAGTACTTC.